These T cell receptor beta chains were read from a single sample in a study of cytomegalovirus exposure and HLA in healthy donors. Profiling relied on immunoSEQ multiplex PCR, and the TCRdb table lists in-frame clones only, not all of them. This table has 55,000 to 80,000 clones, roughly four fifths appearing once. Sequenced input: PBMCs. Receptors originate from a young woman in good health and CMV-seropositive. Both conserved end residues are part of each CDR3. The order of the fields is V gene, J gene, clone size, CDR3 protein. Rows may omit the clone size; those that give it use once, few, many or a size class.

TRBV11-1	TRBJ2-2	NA	CASSLGTSGHTGELFF
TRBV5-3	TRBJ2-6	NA	CARSLRSGANVLTF
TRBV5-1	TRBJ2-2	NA	CASSSGTPNTGELFF
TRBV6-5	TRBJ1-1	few	CASSSSGGYTEAFF
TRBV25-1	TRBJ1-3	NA	CASSEIGGLGGNTIYF
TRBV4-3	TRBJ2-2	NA	CASSQDLAPGELFF
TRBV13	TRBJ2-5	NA	CASSRWGGRKETQYF
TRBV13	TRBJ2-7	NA	CASSMKTSGNYEQYF
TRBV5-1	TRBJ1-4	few	CASSLVGGDEKLFF
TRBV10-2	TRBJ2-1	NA	CATRLAGGPGEQFF
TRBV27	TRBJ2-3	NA	CASTSSVTSTDTQYF
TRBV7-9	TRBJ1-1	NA	CASSSTGTGLNTEAFF
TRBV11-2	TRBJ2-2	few	CASSQIKGVTGELFF
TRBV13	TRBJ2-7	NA	CASRIQDEQYF
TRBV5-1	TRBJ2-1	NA	CASSPPGTSGSNEQFF
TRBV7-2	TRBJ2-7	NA	CASSDTEGTGTYEQYF
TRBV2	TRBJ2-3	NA	CASRPEGGGEDTQYF
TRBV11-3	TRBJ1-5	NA	CASSRRLSANQPQHF
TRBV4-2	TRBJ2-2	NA	CASSPDSVSTGAPGELFF
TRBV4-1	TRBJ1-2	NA	CASSQEVQGGYYGYTF
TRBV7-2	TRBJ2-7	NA	CASSSGRLSSYEQYF
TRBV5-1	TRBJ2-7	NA	CASSLGVQGTLSSYEQYF
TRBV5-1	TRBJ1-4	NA	CASSRDWANEKLFF
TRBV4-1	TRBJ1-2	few	CASSQDPANYGYTF
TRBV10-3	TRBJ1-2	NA	CASGRDRGLPYYGYTF
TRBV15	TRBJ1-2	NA	CATSGDGTGVNYGYTF
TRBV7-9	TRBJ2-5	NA	CASSLETWATNF
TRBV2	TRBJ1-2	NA	CASSPNRGYGYTF
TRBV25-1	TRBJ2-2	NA	CASSVRTGVTGELFF
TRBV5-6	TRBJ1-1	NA	CASSFYRDRFNTEAFF
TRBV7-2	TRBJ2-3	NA	CASSLSSGTTDTQYF
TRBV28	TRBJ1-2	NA	CASSSPGGGNGYTF
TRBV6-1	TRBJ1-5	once	CASSADRGNNQPQHF
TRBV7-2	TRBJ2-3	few	CASSFMAGRTDTQYF
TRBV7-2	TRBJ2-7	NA	CASSLDPPPLDRGPYEQYF
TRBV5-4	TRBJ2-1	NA	CASSFPGLAGADEQFF
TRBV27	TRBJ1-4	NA	CASSLFAQAPFEKLFF
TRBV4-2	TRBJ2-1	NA	CASSPRQGNYNEQFF
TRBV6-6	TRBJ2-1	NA	CASLGEAAGRNEQFF
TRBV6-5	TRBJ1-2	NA	CASSAGLNYGYTF
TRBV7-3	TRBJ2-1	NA	CASSQEAGSYNEQFF
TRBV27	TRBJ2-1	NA	CASSPGTNDEQFF